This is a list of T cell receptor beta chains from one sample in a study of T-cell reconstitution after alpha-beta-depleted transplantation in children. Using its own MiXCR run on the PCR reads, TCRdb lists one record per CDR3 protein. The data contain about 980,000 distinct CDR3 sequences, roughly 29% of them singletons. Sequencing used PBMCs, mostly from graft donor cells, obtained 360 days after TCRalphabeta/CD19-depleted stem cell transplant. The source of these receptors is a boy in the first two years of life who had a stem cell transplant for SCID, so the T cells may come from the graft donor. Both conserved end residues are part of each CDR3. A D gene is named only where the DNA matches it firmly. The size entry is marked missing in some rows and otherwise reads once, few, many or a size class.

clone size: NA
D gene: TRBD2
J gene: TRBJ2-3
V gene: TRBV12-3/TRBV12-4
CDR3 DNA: TGTGCCAGCCAGAAGGGGAGGGTATACACAGATACGCAGTATTTT
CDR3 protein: CASQKGRVYTDTQYF

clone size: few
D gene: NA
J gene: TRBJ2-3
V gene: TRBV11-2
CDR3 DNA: TGTGCCAGCAGCTTAGAGGGGGTGGCGGGAGATACGCAGTATTTT
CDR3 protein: CASSLEGVAGDTQYF

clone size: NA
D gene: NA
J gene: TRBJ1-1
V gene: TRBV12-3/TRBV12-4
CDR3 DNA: TGTGCCAGCAGTTTAGCGCGGGCTGGGTGGGGGGCACTGAACACTGAAGCTTTCTTT
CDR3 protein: CASSLARAGWGALNTEAFF

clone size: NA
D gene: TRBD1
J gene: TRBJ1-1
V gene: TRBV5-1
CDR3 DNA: TGCGCCAGCAGCGCGACGGGACAGAAGGGGACTGAAGCTTTCTTT
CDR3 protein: CASSATGQKGTEAFF

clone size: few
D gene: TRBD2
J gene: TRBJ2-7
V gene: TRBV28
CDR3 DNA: TGTGCCAGCAGTTGGGCTAGCGGGGGCTACGAGCAGTACTTC
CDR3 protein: CASSWASGGYEQYF

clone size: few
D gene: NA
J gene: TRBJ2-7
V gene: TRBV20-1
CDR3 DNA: TGCAGTGCTCGACGACAGGTCCTAAAAGACGAGCAGTACTTC
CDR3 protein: CSARRQVLKDEQYF

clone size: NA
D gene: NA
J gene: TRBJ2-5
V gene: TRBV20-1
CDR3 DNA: TGCAGTGCTAGTTTCCAAGCGGGCCAACAAGAGACCCAGTACTTC
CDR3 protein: CSASFQAGQQETQYF

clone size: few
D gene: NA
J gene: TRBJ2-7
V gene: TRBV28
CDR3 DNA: TGTGCCAGCAGTTATAGGGGGACCCTCGCCCACGAGCAGTACTTC
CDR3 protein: CASSYRGTLAHEQYF

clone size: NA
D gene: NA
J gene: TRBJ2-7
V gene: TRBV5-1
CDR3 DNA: TGCGCCAGCAGCCAACTTGGGGGCTCCTACGAGCAGTACTTC
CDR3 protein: CASSQLGGSYEQYF

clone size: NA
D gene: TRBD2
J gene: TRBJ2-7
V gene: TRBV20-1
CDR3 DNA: TGCAGTGCAGAGTTGCCGGGACTAGCGAACTACGAGCAGTACTTC
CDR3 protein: CSAELPGLANYEQYF

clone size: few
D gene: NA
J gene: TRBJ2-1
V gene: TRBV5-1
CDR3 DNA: TGCGCCAGCAGCTCCCTTGCCCATGAGCAGTTCTTC
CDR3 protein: CASSSLAHEQFF

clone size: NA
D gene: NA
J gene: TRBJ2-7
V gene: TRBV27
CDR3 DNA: TGTGCCAGCAGTTTATCGGATCCTTCCTCGGGCTACGAGCAGTACTTC
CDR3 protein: CASSLSDPSSGYEQYF

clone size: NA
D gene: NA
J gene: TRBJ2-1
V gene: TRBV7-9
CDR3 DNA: TGTGCCAGCAGCTTAGTCCGGGGAAGAAGTGAGCAGTTCTTC
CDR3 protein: CASSLVRGRSEQFF

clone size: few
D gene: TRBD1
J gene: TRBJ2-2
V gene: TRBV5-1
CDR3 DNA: TGCGCCAGCAGCTTGGGGACAGGGCGGAACACCGGGGAGCTGTTTTTT
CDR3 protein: CASSLGTGRNTGELFF

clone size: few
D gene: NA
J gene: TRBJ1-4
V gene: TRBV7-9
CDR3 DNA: TGTGCCAGCAGCCAAGGATGGAAAAGAGATAATGAAAAACTGTTTTTT
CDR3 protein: CASSQGWKRDNEKLFF

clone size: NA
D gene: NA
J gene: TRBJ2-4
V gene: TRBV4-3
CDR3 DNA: TGCGCCAGCAGCCCCACGAGCGAGGCCAAAAACATTCAGTACTTC
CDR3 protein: CASSPTSEAKNIQYF

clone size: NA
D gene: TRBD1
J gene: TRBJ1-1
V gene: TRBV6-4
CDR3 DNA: TGTGCCAGCAGGGCGGACAGGGCTGGCACTGAAGCTTTCTTT
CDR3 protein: CASRADRAGTEAFF

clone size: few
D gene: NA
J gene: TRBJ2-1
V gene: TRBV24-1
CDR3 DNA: TGTGCCACCAGTGTACCGACGGTAGACAATGAGCAGTTCTTC
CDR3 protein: CATSVPTVDNEQFF

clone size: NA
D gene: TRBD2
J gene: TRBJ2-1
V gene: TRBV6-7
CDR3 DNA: TGTGCCAGCAGTCCAACCGGGACTAGCGGGTGGCTCAAAACCTACAATGAGCAGTTCTTC
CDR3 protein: CASSPTGTSGWLKTYNEQFF

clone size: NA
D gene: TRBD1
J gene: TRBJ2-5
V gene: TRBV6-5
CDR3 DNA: TGTGCCAGCAGTTACTCACAGGGGATGGAGACCCAGTACTTC
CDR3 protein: CASSYSQGMETQYF

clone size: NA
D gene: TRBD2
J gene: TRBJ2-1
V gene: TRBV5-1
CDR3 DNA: TGCGCCAGCGCCCCCGGGGGGGCTAAAAACAATGAGCAGTTCTTC
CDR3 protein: CASAPGGAKNNEQFF

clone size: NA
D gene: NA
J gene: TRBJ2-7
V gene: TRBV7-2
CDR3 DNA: TGTGCCAGCAGCTTAGCATCAGGGCGGAACGAGCAGTACTTC
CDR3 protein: CASSLASGRNEQYF

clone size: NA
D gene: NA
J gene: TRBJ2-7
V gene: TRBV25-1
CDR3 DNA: TGTGCCAGCAGTGAACCCGGGAGTAGCTCCTACGAGCAGTACTTC
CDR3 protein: CASSEPGSSSYEQYF

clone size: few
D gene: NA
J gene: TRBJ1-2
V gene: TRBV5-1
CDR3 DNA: TGCGCCAGCAGCTTGGACAGTTTTGCTAACTATGGCTACACCTTC
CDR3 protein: CASSLDSFANYGYTF

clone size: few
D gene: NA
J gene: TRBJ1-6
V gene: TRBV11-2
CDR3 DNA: TGTGCCAGCAGCGCCGGGCAGAATTCACCCCTCCACTTT
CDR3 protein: CASSAGQNSPLHF

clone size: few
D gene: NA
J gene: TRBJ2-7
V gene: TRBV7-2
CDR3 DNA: TGTGCCAGCAGCTTAGTTCCAGGGCCCGAGCAGTACTTC
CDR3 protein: CASSLVPGPEQYF

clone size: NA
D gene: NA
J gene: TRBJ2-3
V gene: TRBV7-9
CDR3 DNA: TGTGCCAGTCCTAGCACAGATACGCAGTATTTT
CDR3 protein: CASPSTDTQYF

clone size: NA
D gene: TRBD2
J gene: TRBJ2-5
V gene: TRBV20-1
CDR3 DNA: TGCAGTGGGCACAGCGGGAACCTAGGGGCCCAGTACTTC
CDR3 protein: CSGHSGNLGAQYF